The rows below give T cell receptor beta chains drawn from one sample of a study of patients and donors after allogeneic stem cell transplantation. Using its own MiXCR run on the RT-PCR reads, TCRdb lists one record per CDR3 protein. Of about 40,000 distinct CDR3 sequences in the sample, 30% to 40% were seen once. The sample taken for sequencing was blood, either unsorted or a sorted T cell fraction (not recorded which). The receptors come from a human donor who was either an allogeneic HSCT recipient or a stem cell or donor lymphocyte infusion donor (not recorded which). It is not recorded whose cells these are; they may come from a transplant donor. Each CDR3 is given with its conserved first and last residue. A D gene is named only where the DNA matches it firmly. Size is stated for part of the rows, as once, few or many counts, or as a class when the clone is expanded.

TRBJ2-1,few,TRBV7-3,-,CASSFFPWDEQFF,TGTGCCAGCAGTTTTTTTCCTTGGGATGAGCAGTTCTTC
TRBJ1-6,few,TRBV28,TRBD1,CASSLRRGQWNSPLHF,TGTGCCAGCAGTTTACGGAGGGGACAGTGGAATTCACCCCTCCACTTT
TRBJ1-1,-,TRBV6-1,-,CAAWFFKAFF,TGTGCCGCCTGGTTTTTTAAAGCTTTCTTT
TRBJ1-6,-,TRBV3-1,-,CASSLGQSNNSPLHF,TGTGCCAGCAGCCTCGGACAGAGCAATAATTCACCCCTCCACTTT
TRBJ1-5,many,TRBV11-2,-,CASSLGAPRSNQPQHF,TGTGCCAGCAGCTTAGGGGCACCCAGGAGCAATCAGCCCCAGCATTTT
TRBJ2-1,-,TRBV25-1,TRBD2,CASTGLAADNEQFF,TGTGCCAGCACGGGACTAGCGGCTGACAATGAGCAGTTCTTC
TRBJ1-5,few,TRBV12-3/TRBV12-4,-,CASSLVDNQPQHF,TGTGCCAGCAGTTTAGTCGATAATCAGCCCCAGCATTTT
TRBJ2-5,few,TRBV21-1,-,CASSNSFTGTSGETQYF,TGTGCCAGCAGCAACTCATTTACCGGGACTAGCGGAGAGACCCAGTACTTC
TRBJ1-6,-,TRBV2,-,CASTRQGENSPLHF,TGTGCCAGCACGCGGCAGGGCGAAAATTCACCCCTCCACTTT
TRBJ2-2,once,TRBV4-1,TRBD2,CASSPKREQAKETGELFF,TGCGCCAGCAGCCCGAAGCGGGAGCAGGCGAAAGAGACCGGGGAGCTGTTTTTT
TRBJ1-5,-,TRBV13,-,CASRLEPQHF,TGTGCCAGCAGATTGGAGCCCCAGCATTTT
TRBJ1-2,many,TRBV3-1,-,CASSQVSFGYGYTF,TGTGCCAGCAGCCAAGTGAGCTTTGGCTATGGCTACACCTTC
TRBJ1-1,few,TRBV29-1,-,CSASSGALTGLAFF,TGCAGCGCCAGTTCTGGCGCCTTAACAGGCCTAGCTTTCTTT
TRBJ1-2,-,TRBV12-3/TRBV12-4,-,CASSHRTRTYGYTF,TGTGCCAGCAGCCATAGGACAAGGACGTACGGCTACACCTTC
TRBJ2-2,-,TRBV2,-,CASSRAGELFF,TGTGCCAGCAGTAGAGCCGGGGAGCTGTTTTTT
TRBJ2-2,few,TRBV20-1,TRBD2,CSARLAGGTGELFF,TGCAGTGCCCGACTAGCGGGAGGTACCGGGGAGCTGTTTTTT
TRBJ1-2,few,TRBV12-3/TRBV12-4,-,CASSYWGAYGYTF,TGTGCCAGCAGTTACTGGGGCGCCTATGGCTACACCTTC
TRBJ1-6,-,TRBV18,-,CASSPGGTSPLHF,TGTGCCAGCTCACCGGGGGGTACCTCACCCCTCCACTTT
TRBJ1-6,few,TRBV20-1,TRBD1,CSARITRDRGNSPLHF,TGCAGTGCTAGAATAACCCGGGACAGGGGTAATTCACCCCTCCACTTT
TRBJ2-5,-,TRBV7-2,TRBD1,CASSLGDRRETQYF,TGTGCCAGCAGCTTAGGGGACAGGAGGGAGACCCAGTACTTC
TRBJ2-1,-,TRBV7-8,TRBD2,CASSSRTSGRLSYNEQFF,TGTGCCAGCAGCTCCAGGACTAGCGGGAGGCTCTCCTACAATGAGCAGTTCTTC
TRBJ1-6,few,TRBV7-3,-,CASSLTYGGSSPLHF,TGTGCCAGCAGCTTAACCTACGGGGGCAGTTCACCCCTCCACTTT
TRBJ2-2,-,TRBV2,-,CASSEALATGELFF,TGTGCCAGCAGTGAAGCGCTTGCGACTGGGGAGCTGTTTTTT
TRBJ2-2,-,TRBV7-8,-,CASSLGGLALTGELFF,TGTGCCAGCAGCTTAGGAGGTCTAGCCCTCACCGGGGAGCTGTTTTTT
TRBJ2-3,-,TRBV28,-,CASSSRVWDTQYF,TGTGCCAGCAGTTCGAGGGTTTGGGATACGCAGTATTTT
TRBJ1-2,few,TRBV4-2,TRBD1,CASSQDGTEPYGYTF,TGTGCCAGCAGCCAAGATGGGACAGAACCCTATGGCTACACCTTC
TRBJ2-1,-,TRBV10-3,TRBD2,CAISQQAGDGYNEQFF,TGTGCCATCAGCCAGCAAGCGGGAGATGGCTACAATGAGCAGTTCTTC
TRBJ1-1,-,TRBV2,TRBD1,CASSRDRGSTEAFF,TGTGCCAGCAGTCGGGACAGGGGAAGCACTGAAGCTTTCTTT
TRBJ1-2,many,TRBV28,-,CASSFWVFRGAGRGRNYYGYTF,TGTGCCAGCAGTTTTTGGGTTTTTAGGGGTGCGGGACGGGGTCGAAACTACTATGGCTACACCTTC
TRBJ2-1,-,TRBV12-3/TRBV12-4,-,CASISEGRLSSYNEQFF,TGTGCCAGCATCTCGGAGGGGAGGTTGAGCTCCTACAATGAGCAGTTCTTC
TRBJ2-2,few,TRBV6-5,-,CASSPRRTGELFF,TGTGCCAGCAGTCCTAGACGGACCGGGGAGCTGTTTTTT
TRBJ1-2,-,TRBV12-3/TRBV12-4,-,CASSLGGGYTF,TGTGCCAGCAGTTTGGGGGGTGGCTACACCTTC
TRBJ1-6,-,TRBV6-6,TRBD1,CASPLTGGNSPLHF,TGTGCCAGCCCCTTGACAGGGGGCAATTCACCCCTCCACTTT
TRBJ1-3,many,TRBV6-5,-,CASARTVQGNTIYF,TGTGCCAGCGCACGGACAGTTCAAGGAAACACCATATATTTT
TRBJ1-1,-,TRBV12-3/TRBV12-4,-,CASTPTGITEAFF,TGTGCCAGCACCCCGACCGGAATCACTGAAGCTTTCTTT
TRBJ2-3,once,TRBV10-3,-,CATNPGDTQYF,TGTGCCACCAACCCCGGGGATACGCAGTATTTT
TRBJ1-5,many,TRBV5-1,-,CASSLAGGSNQPQHF,TGCGCCAGCAGCTTGGCCGGGGGTAGCAATCAGCCCCAGCATTTT
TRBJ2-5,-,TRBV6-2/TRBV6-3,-,CASSYSRYQETQYF,TGTGCCAGCAGTTACTCCAGGTACCAAGAGACCCAGTACTTC
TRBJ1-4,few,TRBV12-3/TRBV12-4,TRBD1,CASSLGDRGGEKLFF,TGTGCCAGCAGTTTGGGGGACAGGGGCGGTGAAAAACTGTTTTTT
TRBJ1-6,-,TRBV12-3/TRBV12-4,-,CASSLGRLREGLLPLHF,TGTGCCAGCAGTTTAGGGCGGCTCAGGGAGGGGCTATTGCCCCTCCACTTT
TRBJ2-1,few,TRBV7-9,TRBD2,CASSLGRLARLNEQFF,TGTGCCAGCAGCTTAGGAAGACTAGCGAGGCTCAATGAGCAGTTCTTC
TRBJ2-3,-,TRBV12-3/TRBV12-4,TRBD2,CASSPQRGTFNTQYF,TGTGCCAGCAGCCCCCAGCGGGGAACTTTTAATACGCAGTATTTT
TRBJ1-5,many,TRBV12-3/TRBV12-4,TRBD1,CASSLTGAQPQHF,TGTGCCAGCAGTTTAACAGGGGCACAGCCCCAGCATTTT
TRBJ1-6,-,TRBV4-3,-,CASSQENIRVVGSPLHF,TGCGCCAGCAGCCAAGAAAACATTCGGGTAGTTGGCTCACCCCTCCACTTT
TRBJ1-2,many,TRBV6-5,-,CASGRREGHGYTF,TGTGCCAGCGGCCGGCGGGAGGGGCACGGCTACACCTTC
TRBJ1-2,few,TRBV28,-,CASSPLIRTLYGYTF,TGTGCCAGCAGCCCGCTGATCCGGACCCTTTATGGCTACACCTTC
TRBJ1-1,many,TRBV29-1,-,CSVGQSTPAFF,TGCAGCGTTGGGCAGTCCACCCCAGCTTTCTTT
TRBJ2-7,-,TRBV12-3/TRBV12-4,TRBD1,CASRISDRGLHEQYF,TGTGCCAGCAGAATATCGGACAGGGGGCTCCACGAGCAGTACTTC